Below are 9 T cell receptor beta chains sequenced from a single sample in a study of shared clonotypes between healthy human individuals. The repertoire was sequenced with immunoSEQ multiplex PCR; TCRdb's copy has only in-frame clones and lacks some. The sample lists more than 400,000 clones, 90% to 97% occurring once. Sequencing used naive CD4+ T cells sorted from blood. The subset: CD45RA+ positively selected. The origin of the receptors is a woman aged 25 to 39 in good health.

The chain's CDR3 is CASSFGFEKLFF. In DNA, the CDR3 is TGTGCCAGCAGCTTCGGGTTTGAAAAACTGTTTTTT. This chain joins TRBV5-4 and TRBJ1-4; D gene unclear. The germline CDR1 and CDR2 sequences are SGHNT and YYREEE (reference sequence). V was cut by 2 bases and J by 7 bases, with 6 bases left in between. The CDR3 is 12 amino acids.

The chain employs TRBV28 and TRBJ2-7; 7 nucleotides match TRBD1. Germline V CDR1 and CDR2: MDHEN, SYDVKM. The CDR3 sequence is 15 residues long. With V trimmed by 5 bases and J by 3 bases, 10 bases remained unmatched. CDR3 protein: CASSPPGQRFYEQYF. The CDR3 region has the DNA TGTGCCAGCAGTCCCCCGGGACAGAGATTCTACGAGCAGTACTTC. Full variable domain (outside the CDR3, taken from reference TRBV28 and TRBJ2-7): DVKVTQSSRYLVKRTGEKVFLECVQDMDHENMFWYRQDPGLGLRLIYFSYDVKMKEKGDIPEGYSVSREKKERFSLILESASTNQTSMYLCASSPPGQRFYEQYFGPGTRLTVT.

This CDR3 is CASSLFAGDTQYF. In DNA form, the CDR3 reads TGTGCCAGCAGCTTGTTCGCGGGAGATACGCAGTATTTT. The rearrangement joins TRBV5-4 to TRBJ2-3, with D possibly being TRBD2 (5 bases). This CDR3 spans 13 amino acids. The germline gives CDR1 SGHNT, CDR2 YYREEE (reference sequence). V lost 1 base and J lost 5, with 8 bases in between.

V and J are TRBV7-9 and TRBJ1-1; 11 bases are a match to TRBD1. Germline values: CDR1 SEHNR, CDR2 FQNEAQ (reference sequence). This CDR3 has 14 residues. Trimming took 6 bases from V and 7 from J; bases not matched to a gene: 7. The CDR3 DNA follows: TGTGCCAGCAGTAAGACCGGGACAGGGGGTGAAGCTTTCTTT. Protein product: CASSKTGTGGEAFF. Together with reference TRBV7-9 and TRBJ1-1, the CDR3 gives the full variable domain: DTGVSQNPRHKITKRGQNVTFRCDPISEHNRLYWYRQTLGQGPEFLTYFQNEAQLEKSRLLSDRFSAERPKGSFSTLEIQRTEQGDSAMYLCASSKTGTGGEAFFGQGTRLTVV.

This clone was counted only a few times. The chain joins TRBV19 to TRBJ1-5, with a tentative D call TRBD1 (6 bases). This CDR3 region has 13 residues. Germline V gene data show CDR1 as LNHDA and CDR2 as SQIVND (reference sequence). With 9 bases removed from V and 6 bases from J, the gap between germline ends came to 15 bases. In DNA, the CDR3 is TGTGCCAGCGAAGACAGGTTAGGTCAGCCCCAGCATTTT. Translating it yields CASEDRLGQPQHF. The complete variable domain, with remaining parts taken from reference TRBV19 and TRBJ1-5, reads DGGITQSPKYLFRKEGQNVTLSCEQNLNHDAMYWYRQDPGQGLRLIYYSQIVNDFQKGDIAEGYSVSREKKESFPLTVTSAQKNPTAFYLCASEDRLGQPQHFGDGTRLSIL.

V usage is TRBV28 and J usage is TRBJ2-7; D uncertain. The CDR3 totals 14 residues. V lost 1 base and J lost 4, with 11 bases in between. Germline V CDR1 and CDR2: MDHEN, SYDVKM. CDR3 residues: CASSLSFEIYEQYF. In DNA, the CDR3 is TGTGCCAGCAGTTTATCTTTCGAAATTTACGAGCAGTACTTC. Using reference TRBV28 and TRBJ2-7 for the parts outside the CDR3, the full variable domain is DVKVTQSSRYLVKRTGEKVFLECVQDMDHENMFWYRQDPGLGLRLIYFSYDVKMKEKGDIPEGYSVSREKKERFSLILESASTNQTSMYLCASSLSFEIYEQYFGPGTRLTVT.

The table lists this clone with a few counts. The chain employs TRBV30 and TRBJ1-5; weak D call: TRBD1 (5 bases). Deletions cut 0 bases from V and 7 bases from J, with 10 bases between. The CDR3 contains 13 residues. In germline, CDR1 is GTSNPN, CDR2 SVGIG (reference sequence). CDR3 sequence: CAWSVGDLQPQHF. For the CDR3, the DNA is TGTGCCTGGAGTGTAGGGGATTTGCAGCCCCAGCATTTT.

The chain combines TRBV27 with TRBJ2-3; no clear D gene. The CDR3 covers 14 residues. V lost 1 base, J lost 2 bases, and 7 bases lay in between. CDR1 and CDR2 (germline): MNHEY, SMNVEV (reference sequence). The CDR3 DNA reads TGTGCCAGCAGTTTATACAGATACACAGATACGCAGTATTTT. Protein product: CASSLYRYTDTQYF.

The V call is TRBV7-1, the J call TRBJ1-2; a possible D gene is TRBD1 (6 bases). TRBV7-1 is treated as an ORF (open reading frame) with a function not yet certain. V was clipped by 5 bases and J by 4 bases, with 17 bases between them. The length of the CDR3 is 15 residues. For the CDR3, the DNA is TGTGCCAGCAGCCCACCCCTACAGGGAATCTATGGCTACACCTTC. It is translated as CASSPPLQGIYGYTF.